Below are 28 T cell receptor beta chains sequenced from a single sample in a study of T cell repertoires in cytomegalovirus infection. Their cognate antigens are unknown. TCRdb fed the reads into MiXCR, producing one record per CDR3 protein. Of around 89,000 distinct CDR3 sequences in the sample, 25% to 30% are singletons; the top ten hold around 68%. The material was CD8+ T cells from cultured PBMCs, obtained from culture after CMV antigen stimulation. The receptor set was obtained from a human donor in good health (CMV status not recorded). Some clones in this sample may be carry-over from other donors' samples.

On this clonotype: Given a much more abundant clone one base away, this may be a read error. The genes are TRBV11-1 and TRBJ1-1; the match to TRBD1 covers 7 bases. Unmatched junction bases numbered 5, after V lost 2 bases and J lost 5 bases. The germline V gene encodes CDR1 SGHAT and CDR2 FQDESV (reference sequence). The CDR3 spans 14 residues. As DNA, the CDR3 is TGTGCCAGCAGCTTAACATCGACAGGGACTGAAGCTTTCTTT. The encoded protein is CASSLTSTGTEAFF. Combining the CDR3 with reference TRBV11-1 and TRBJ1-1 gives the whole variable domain EAEVAQSPRYKITEKSQAVAFWCDPISGHATLYWYRQILGQGPELLVQFQDESVVDDSQLPKDRFSAERLKGVDSTLKIQPAELGDSAMYLCASSLTSTGTEAFFGQGTRLTVV.

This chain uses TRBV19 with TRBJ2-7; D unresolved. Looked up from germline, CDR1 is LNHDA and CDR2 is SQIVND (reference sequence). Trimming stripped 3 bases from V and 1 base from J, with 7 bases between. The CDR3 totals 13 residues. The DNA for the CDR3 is TGTGCCAGTAGTATTGGTGGGTCCTACGAGCAGTACTTC. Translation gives CASSIGGSYEQYF.

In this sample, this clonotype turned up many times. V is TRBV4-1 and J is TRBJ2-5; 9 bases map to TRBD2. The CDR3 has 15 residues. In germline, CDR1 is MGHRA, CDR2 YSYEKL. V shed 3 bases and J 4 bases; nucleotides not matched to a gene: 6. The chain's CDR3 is CASSHHGTSRETQYF. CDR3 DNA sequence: TGCGCCAGCAGCCACCATGGGACTAGCCGAGAGACCCAGTACTTC.

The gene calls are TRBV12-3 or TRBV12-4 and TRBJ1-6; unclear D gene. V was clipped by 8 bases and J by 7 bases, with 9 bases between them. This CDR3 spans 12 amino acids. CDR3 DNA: TGTGCCAGCCAGACATACAATTCACCCCTCCACTTT. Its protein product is CASQTYNSPLHF.

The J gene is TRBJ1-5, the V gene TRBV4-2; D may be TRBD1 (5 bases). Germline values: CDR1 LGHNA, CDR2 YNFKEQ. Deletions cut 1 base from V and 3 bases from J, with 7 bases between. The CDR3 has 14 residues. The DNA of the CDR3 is TGTGCCAGCAGCCAAGGACAGCTCAATCAGCCCCAGCATTTT. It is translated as CASSQGQLNQPQHF.

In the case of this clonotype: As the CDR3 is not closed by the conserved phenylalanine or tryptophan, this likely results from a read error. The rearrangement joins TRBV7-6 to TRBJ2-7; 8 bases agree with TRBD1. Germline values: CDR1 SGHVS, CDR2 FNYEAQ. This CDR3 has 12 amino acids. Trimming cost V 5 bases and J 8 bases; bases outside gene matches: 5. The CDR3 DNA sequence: TGTGCCAGCAGCCCCGGGACAGGTAAGCAGTACTAC. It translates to CASSPGTGKQYY.

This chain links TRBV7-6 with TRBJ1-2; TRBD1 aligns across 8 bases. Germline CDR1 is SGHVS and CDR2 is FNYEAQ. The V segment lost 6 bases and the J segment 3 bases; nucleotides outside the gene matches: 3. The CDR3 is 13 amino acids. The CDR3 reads CASSGQGDYGYTF. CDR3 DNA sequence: TGTGCCAGCAGTGGACAGGGAGACTATGGCTACACCTTC.

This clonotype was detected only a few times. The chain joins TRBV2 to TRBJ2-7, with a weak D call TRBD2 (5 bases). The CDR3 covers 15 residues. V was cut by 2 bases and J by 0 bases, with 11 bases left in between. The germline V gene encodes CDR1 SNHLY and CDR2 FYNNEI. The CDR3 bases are TGTGCCAGCAGTGAAAACATGGGGAGCTCCTACGAGCAGTACTTC. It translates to CASSENMGSSYEQYF.

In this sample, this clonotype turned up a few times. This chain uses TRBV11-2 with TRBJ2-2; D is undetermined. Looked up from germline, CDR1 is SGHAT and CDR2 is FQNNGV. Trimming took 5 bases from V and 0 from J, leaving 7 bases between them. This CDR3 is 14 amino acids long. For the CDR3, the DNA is TGTGCCAGCAGCCCCCATTCGAACACCGGGGAGCTGTTTTTT. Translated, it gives CASSPHSNTGELFF.

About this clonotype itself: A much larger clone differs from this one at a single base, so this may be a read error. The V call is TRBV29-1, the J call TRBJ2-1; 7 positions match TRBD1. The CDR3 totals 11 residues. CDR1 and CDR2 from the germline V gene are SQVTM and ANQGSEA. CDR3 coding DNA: TGCAGCTTCACAGGGGCCAATGATCAGTTCTTC. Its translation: CSFTGANDQFF.

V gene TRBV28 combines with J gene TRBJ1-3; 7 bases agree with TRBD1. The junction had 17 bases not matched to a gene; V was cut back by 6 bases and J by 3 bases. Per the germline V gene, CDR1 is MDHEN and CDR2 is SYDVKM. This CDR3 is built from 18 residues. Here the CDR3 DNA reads TGTGCCAGCAGCCCAATAATGCTGGGAGGGGGCGGTGGAAACACCATATATTTT. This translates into CASSPIMLGGGGGNTIYF.

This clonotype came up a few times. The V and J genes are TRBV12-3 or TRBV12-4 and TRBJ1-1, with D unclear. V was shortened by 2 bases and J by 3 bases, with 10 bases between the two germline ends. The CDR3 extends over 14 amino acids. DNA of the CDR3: TGTGCCAGCAGTTTAACCCGGCGGGACACTGAAGCTTTCTTT. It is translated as CASSLTRRDTEAFF.

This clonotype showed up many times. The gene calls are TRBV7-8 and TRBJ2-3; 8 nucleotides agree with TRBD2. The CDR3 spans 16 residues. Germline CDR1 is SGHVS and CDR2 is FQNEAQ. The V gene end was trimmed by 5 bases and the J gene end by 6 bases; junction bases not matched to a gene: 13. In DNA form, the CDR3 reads TGTGCCAGCAGCCAACAGCGGGGGAGCGCCATGGATACGCAGTATTTT. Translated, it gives CASSQQRGSAMDTQYF.

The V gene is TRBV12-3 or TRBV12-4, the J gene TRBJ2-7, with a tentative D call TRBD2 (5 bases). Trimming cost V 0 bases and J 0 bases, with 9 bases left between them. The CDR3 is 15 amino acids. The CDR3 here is CASSLARRDSYEQYF. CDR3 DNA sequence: TGTGCCAGCAGTTTAGCGCGCCGGGACTCCTACGAGCAGTACTTC.

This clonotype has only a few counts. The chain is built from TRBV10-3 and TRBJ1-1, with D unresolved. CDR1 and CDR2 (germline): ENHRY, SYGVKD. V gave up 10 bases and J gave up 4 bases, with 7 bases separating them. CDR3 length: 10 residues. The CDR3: CASRSTEAFF. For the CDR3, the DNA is TGTGCCAGCCGGAGCACTGAAGCTTTCTTT.

In DNA, the CDR3 is TGCGCCAGCAGCCAAGAGAAGCGGGGGGTCAACTACAATGAGCAGTTCTTC. Translated: CASSQEKRGVNYNEQFF. The rearrangement uses TRBV4-1 and TRBJ2-1, with 9 nucleotides matching TRBD2. Trimming cost V 0 bases and J 3 bases; bases outside gene matches: 6. This CDR3 region has 17 residues. CDR1 MGHRA and CDR2 YSYEKL come from the germline V gene.

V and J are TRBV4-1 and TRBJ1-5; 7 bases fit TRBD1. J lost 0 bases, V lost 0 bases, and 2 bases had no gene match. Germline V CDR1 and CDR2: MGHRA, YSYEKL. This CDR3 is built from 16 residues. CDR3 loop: CASSQEDRDSNQPQHF. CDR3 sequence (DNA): TGCGCCAGCAGCCAAGAAGACAGGGATAGCAATCAGCCCCAGCATTTT.

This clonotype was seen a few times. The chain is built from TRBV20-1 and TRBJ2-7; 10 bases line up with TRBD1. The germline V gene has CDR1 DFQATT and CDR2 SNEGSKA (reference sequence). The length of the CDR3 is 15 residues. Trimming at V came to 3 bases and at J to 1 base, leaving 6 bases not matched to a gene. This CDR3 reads CSASQGQGLSYEQYF. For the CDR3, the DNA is TGCAGTGCTAGCCAGGGACAGGGGCTTTCCTACGAGCAGTACTTC.

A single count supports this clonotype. The CDR3 sequence: CASSLYGRGRETQYF. CDR3 DNA sequence: TGTGCCAGCAGTTTGTACGGGAGGGGTCGGGAGACCCAGTACTTC. The chain joins TRBV28 to TRBJ2-5, with 8 bases lining up with TRBD2. The CDR3 length is 15 residues. V lost 3 bases to trimming and J lost 5 bases; unmatched junction nucleotides: 8. Per the germline V gene, CDR1 is MDHEN and CDR2 is SYDVKM.

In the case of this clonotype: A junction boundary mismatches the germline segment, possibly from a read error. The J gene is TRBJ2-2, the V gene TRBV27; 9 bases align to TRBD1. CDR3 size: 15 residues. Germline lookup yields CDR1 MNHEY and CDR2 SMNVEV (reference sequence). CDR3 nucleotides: TGTGCCAGCAGTTCAGGGACAGGGTGCACCGGGGAGCTATTTTTT. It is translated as CASSSGTGCTGELFF.

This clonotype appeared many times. The CDR3 is CASSLPTGGGRNEQFF. CDR3 DNA sequence: TGTGCCAGCAGTTTACCCACTGGAGGTGGAAGGAATGAGCAGTTCTTC. The gene calls are TRBV27 and TRBJ2-1; TRBD2 might be the D (5 bases). The CDR3 spans 16 residues. Germline CDR1 and CDR2: MNHEY and SMNVEV (reference sequence). The V gene lost 2 bases and the J gene lost 7 bases, with 18 bases spanning the gap.

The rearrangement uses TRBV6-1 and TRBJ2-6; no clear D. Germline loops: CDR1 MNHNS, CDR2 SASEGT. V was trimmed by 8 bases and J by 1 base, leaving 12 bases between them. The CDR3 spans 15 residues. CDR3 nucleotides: TGTGCCAGCGGGGAACCGGCGTCTGGGGCCAACGTCCTGACTTTC. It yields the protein CASGEPASGANVLTF.

CDR3 region: CASRGIDEKLFF. DNA for the CDR3: TGTGCCAGCAGAGGGATAGATGAAAAACTGTTTTTT. The gene calls are TRBV7-6 and TRBJ1-4; D not certain. Germline CDR1 reads SGHVS; CDR2 reads FNYEAQ. V lost 6 bases and J 6 bases, leaving 8 bases between the germline ends. The CDR3 totals 12 residues.

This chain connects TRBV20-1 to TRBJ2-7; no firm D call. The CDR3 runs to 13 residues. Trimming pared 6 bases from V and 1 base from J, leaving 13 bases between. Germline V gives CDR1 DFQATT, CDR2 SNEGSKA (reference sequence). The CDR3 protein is CSASEGSSYEQYF. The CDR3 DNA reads TGCAGTGCCAGCGAAGGGTCATCCTACGAGCAGTACTTC.

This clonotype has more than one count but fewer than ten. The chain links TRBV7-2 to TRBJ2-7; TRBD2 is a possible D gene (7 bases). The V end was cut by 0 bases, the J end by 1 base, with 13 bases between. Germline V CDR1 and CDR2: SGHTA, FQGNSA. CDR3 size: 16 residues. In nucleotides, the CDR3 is TGTGCCAGCAGCTTAGCCTGGCGGGGGCCTTCCTACGAGCAGTACTTC. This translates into CASSLAWRGPSYEQYF.

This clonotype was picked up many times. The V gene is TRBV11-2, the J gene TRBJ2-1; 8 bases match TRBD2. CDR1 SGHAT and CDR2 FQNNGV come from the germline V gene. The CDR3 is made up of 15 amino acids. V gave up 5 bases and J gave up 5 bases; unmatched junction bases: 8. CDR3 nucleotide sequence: TGTGCCAGCAGCCTGCTGGCGGGGGGCCACAATGAGCAGTTCTTC. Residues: CASSLLAGGHNEQFF.

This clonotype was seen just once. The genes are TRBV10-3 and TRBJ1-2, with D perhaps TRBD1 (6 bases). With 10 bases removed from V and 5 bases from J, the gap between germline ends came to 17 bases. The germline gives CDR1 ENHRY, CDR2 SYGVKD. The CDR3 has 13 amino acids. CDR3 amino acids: CATGVDSPYGYTF. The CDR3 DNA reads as TGTGCCACAGGGGTTGACAGCCCGTATGGCTACACCTTC.

CDR3 DNA sequence: TGCAGTGCTAGAGATAGTCGGACTAGCGGGGAATACGGTACGCAGTATTTT. Translation gives CSARDSRTSGEYGTQYF. The chain has TRBV20-1 and TRBJ2-3; 12 bases are a match to TRBD2. The CDR3 has 17 amino acids. The V gene's germline CDR1 is DFQATT and CDR2 SNEGSKA (reference sequence). Germline trimming cut 0 bases from V and 8 bases from J; bases unmatched to any gene: 12.